These 2 T cell receptor beta chains originate from one sample sequenced in a study of preoperative IRX-2 immunotherapy in early breast cancer (dated by TCRdb to between 2018 and 2021). Receptors were amplified or captured by the immunoSEQ multiplex PCR assay. TCRdb's version of the immuneACCESS table is confined to in-frame rearrangements and falls short of the full clone set. An unresolved V gene accounts for under half of the shortfall where checked; the remainder is of unknown origin. Across this sample there are roughly 99,000 clones, with about nine tenths seen only once. Approximately 2% of the sample goes to the ten largest clones. The sample's treatment or condition, from its label and the paper: preoperative locoregional IRX-2 cytokine immunotherapy. Specimen: tumor tissue, collected after IRX-2 immunotherapy. The receptor set was obtained from a human donor with breast cancer.

The CDR3 nucleotides read TGTGCCAGCAGTCCACTCCCGCTGAACACTGAAGCTTTCTTT. Amino acids: CASSPLPLNTEAFF. The chain joins TRBV6-7 to TRBJ1-1, with D unresolved. TRBV6-7 is treated as an ORF (open reading frame) with a function not yet certain. V lost 5 bases and J lost 0, with 10 bases in between. This CDR3 spans 14 amino acids.

The chain joins TRBV6-7 to TRBJ2-7, with 9 positions matching TRBD2. TRBV6-7 belongs to the ORF category, with a function that is uncertain. With V trimmed by 6 bases and J by 1 base, 4 bases remained unmatched. This CDR3 contains 14 residues. CDR3 DNA: TGTGCCAGCAGGGTTAGCGGGGGTTCCTACGAGCAGTACTTC. Protein product: CASRVSGGSYEQYF.